These 7 T cell receptor beta chains share one sample of origin, sequenced in a study of cytomegalovirus exposure and HLA in healthy donors. The PCR contained 60 Vbeta and 13 Jbeta primers. This table comes from immunoSEQ multiplex PCR, and its TCRdb copy is limited to in-frame clones, with some not included. The repertoire holds some 48,000 clones, with less than 85% as singletons. Sequencing input: PBMCs. These receptors originate from a man aged 30-40 years in good health and CMV-seropositive.

The genes are TRBV7-9 and TRBJ2-7, with a weak D call TRBD2 (5 bases). Trimming removed 3 bases from V and 2 bases from J, with 5 bases in between. CDR3 length: 12 residues. The germline gives CDR1 SEHNR, CDR2 FQNEAQ (reference sequence). The CDR3, as DNA: TGTGCCAGCAGCTTGGGAGCCTACGAGCAGTACTTC. It encodes CASSLGAYEQYF.

CDR3 nucleotides: TGTGCCAGCTCCCTAGTAGGTTCTGGAAACACCATATATTTT. As protein: CASSLVGSGNTIYF. The genes are TRBV27 and TRBJ1-3; D gene unclear. CDR3 length: 14 residues. Per germline, CDR1 MNHEY and CDR2 SMNVEV (reference sequence). The V end lost 8 bases, the J end lost 1 base, and 12 bases lay between the germline ends.

This clone was seen a handful of times. V usage is TRBV2 and J usage is TRBJ2-1; D gene ambiguous. CDR3 length equals 12 residues. V lost 8 bases, J lost 4 bases, and 9 bases lay in between. CDR1 is SNHLY and CDR2 is FYNNEI in the germline V gene. The CDR3 DNA reads TGTGCCAGCCAACCAGGATACAATGAGCAGTTCTTC. This sequence encodes CASQPGYNEQFF.

The chain uses TRBV5-4 and TRBJ2-6, with D perhaps matching TRBD2 (6 bases). Trimming took off 5 bases at V and 0 bases at J, with 9 bases between the two ends. The CDR3 spans 15 residues. Per germline, CDR1 SGHNT and CDR2 YYREEE (reference sequence). CDR3 protein: CASREGGSGANVLTF. CDR3 nucleotides: TGTGCCAGCAGGGAGGGAGGCTCTGGGGCCAACGTCCTGACTTTC.

The gene calls are TRBV10-1 and TRBJ2-7; TRBD1 might be the D (6 bases). Deletions cut 5 bases from V and 7 bases from J, with 21 bases between. Germline CDR1 and CDR2: WNHNN and SYGVQD (reference sequence). The CDR3 loop spans 15 amino acids. The CDR3 coding sequence is TGCGCCAGCAGTCAGGGCAGGGGTCTACTTGCGGAGCAGTACTTC. This translates into CASSQGRGLLAEQYF.

The chain uses TRBV5-1 and TRBJ1-6; D is unresolved. The V gene's germline CDR1 is SGHRS and CDR2 YFSETQ. Deletions cut 4 bases from V and 15 bases from J, with 14 bases between. This CDR3 is built from 12 residues. The CDR3 is CASSHDKSGLHF. The DNA for the CDR3 is TGCGCCAGCAGCCACGACAAGTCAGGCCTCCACTTT.

The genes are TRBV9 and TRBJ2-3; 7 nucleotides align to TRBD2. There are 14 residues in the CDR3. The V gene end was trimmed by 2 bases and the J gene end by 2 bases; junction bases not matched to a gene: 2. Germline V lookup: CDR1 SGDLS, CDR2 YYNGEE. The CDR3 nucleotides read TGTGCCAGCAGCGTTACTAGCGTCACAGATACGCAGTATTTT. Translating gives CASSVTSVTDTQYF.